These T cell receptor beta chains were read from a single sample in a study of blood T cell repertoires in COVID-19. TCRdb keeps only in-frame clones here, not all; method: immunoSEQ multiplex PCR. The repertoire holds under 200,000 clones, with more than 80% as singletons. Sequenced: peripheral blood. The receptors derive from a man aged 45-65 years with acute or convalescent COVID-19. Each CDR3 is given with its conserved first and last residue. A D gene is named only where the DNA matches it firmly. The size entry is marked missing in some rows and otherwise reads once, few, many or a size class.

>TRBD1|.|TRBJ2-7|TRBV12-3/TRBV12-4
CASSLQGVGEQYF
TGTGCCAGCAGTCTACAGGGGGTAGGGGAGCAGTACTTC
>.|.|TRBJ1-4|TRBV5-5
CASSPGTAGGKLFF
TGTGCCAGCAGCCCGGGGACTGCGGGGGGAAAACTGTTTTTT
>.|.|TRBJ1-2|TRBV7-9
CASSLATERNYGYTF
TGTGCCAGCAGCTTAGCGACAGAGCGTAACTATGGCTACACCTTC
>TRBD1|.|TRBJ1-1|TRBV6-5
CASRTGGGNTEAFF
TGTGCCAGCAGAACAGGGGGGGGGAACACTGAAGCTTTCTTT
>TRBD2|.|TRBJ2-2|TRBV9
CASSDGLAETHTGELFF
TGTGCCAGCAGCGACGGACTAGCGGAGACCCACACCGGGGAGCTGTTTTTT
>.|.|TRBJ1-3|TRBV10-3
CAISVFSLSGNTIYF
TGTGCCATCAGTGTCTTTTCCCTCTCTGGAAACACCATATATTTT
>TRBD1|.|TRBJ1-2|TRBV29-1
CSVSLTGGSINYGYTF
TGCAGCGTTAGCCTGACAGGGGGCTCGATTAACTATGGCTACACCTTC
>.|.|TRBJ1-4|TRBV19
CASSPHRAANEKLFF
TGTGCCAGTAGTCCGCACAGGGCTGCTAATGAAAAACTGTTTTTT
>TRBD2|.|TRBJ2-7|TRBV7-2
CASSLVAGGRTYEQYF
TGTGCCAGCAGCTTAGTAGCGGGAGGGCGGACCTACGAGCAGTACTTC
>TRBD2|once|TRBJ2-5|TRBV19
CASSVAGTNQETQYF
TGTGCCAGTAGTGTAGCCGGGACTAACCAAGAGACCCAGTACTTC
>.|.|TRBJ2-4|TRBV11-2
CASSLGGLLRVAKNIQYF
TGTGCCAGCAGCTTAGGCGGTCTACTCCGGGTGGCCAAAAACATTCAGTACTTC
>TRBD1|.|TRBJ2-7|TRBV3-1/TRBV3-2
CASSPSNADRGPSF
TGTGCCAGCAGCCCCTCAAACGCCGACAGGGGCCCGAGCTTC
>TRBD1|few|TRBJ1-2|TRBV5-4
CASSPPGQGNGYTF
TGTGCCAGCAGCCCTCCGGGACAGGGGAACGGCTACACCTTC
>.|once|TRBJ2-7|TRBV7-9
CASRIEGDGTLYF
TGTGCCAGCAGAATTGAAGGAGACGGGACTTTGTACTTC
>.|.|TRBJ2-5|TRBV2
CASSVDYYQETQYF
TGTGCCAGCAGTGTAGACTACTACCAAGAGACCCAGTACTTC
>.|.|TRBJ1-5|TRBV7-2
CASSLQGRGGSNQPQHF
TGTGCCAGCAGCTTACAGGGTCGGGGGGGTAGCAATCAGCCCCAGCATTTT
>TRBD2|.|TRBJ2-3|TRBV4-2
CASSQEVGLAGTDTQYF
TGTGCCAGCAGCCAAGAAGTGGGACTAGCGGGAACAGATACGCAGTATTTT
>TRBD2|.|TRBJ2-5|TRBV24-1
CATSREGYQETQYF
TGTGCCACCAGTAGGGAGGGATACCAAGAGACCCAGTACTTC
>.|.|TRBJ1-3|TRBV28
CASSFREGNTIYF
TGTGCCAGCAGTTTCAGGGAAGGAAACACCATATATTTT
>.|.|TRBJ1-4|TRBV3-1/TRBV3-2
CASSQGSGATNEKLFF
TGTGCCAGCAGCCAAGGGTCCGGGGCAACTAATGAAAAACTGTTTTTT
>TRBD2|few|TRBJ2-1|TRBV7-8
CASSVPGLPPNEQFF
TGTGCCAGCAGCGTACCGGGACTACCTCCCAATGAGCAGTTCTTC
>.|.|TRBJ1-2|TRBV9
CASSEGETPPAWNYGYTF
TGTGCCAGCAGCGAGGGAGAGACACCCCCCGCCTGGAACTATGGCTACACCTTC
>TRBD1|.|TRBJ1-2|TRBV24-1
CATSDPGQGLPGYTF
TGTGCCACCAGTGACCCGGGACAGGGCTTACCTGGCTACACCTTC
>.|.|TRBJ1-1|TRBV10-3
CAISASFTGINTEAFF
TGTGCCATCAGTGCCTCTTTTACAGGGATAAACACTGAAGCTTTCTTT
>TRBD2|.|TRBJ2-3|TRBV5-4
CASSLRLAGGTDTQYF
TGTGCCAGCAGCTTGCGGCTAGCGGGCGGCACAGATACGCAGTATTTT
>TRBD1|once|TRBJ2-5|TRBV30
CAWSATGLETQYF
TGTGCCTGGAGTGCGACAGGGTTGGAGACCCAGTACTTC
>.|.|TRBJ1-5|TRBV6-5
CASSYPDYSNQPQHF
TGTGCCAGCAGTTACCCAGATTATAGCAATCAGCCCCAGCATTTT
>.|.|TRBJ1-1|TRBV10-3
CAISESQGAGTEAFF
TGTGCCATCAGTGAGTCTCAGGGTGCCGGTACTGAAGCTTTCTTT
>.|.|TRBJ2-6|TRBV30
CAWSYIPGQSSGANVLTF
TGTGCCTGGAGCTACATACCCGGACAGAGCTCTGGGGCCAACGTCCTGACTTTC
>TRBD1|.|TRBJ1-2|TRBV7-9
CASSLAIGQGADGYTF
TGTGCCAGCAGCTTAGCTATCGGACAGGGGGCAGACGGCTACACCTTC